This T cell receptor beta chain was recorded in a study of cytomegalovirus exposure and HLA in healthy donors. Overall study results and limits: In a later analysis, TCR beta V- and J-gene trimming was associated with a missense DCLRE1C variant.

The PCR contained 60 Vbeta and 13 Jbeta primers. Per the study methods: Later reanalysis found 75 million to 95 million unique TCR beta chains, around 11 million of them shared. The method was immunoSEQ multiplex PCR; TCRdb's version includes in-frame clones alone and lacks a portion of them. V and J calls and clone size are as listed in that table; D and trimming were resolved from the DNA. The data hold around 200,000 clones, with roughly 80% observed a single time. Notes on this clone: Its antigen is not identified.

After removal of 1 base from V and 2 bases from J, the junction contained 9 bases not matched to a gene. This CDR3 is built from 17 residues. In germline, CDR1 is SGHVS, CDR2 FNYEAQ. The TCR was taken from a man aged 50-59 years in good health and CMV-seronegative. The source material was PBMCs. The chain has TRBV7-6 and TRBJ2-7, with TRBD2 identical over 9 bases. Here the CDR3 reads CASSLGLGRGGTYEQYF. The CDR3 nucleotides read TGTGCCAGCAGCTTAGGGCTCGGGCGGGGGGGGACCTACGAGCAGTACTTC. The full variable domain, rest sourced from reference TRBV7-6 and TRBJ2-7, is GAGVSQSPRYKVTKRGQDVALRCDPISGHVSLYWYRQALGQGPEFLTYFNYEAQQDKSGLPNDRFSAERPEGSISTLTIQRTEQRDSAMYRCASSLGLGRGGTYEQYFGPGTRLTVT.